This T cell receptor beta chain was retrieved from a study of CD8+CD57+ T cells in acquired aplastic anemia. About the study: Sorted CD4+ and CD8+ cells gave an average of 3.2 ug of DNA. Some 11 million reads, on average, were obtained for CD4+ cells from healthy donors.

CDR1 is MNHNS and CDR2 is SASEGT in the germline V gene. V lost 3 bases and J lost 1; bases outside the gene matches: 0. This CDR3 is 14 amino acids long. With respect to this clonotype: What it binds is unknown.

The TCR beta profiling, which covered VDJ combination and CDR3 sequence, was carried out using genomic DNA as the template. MiXCR was run by TCRdb on the reads, yielding one entry per CDR3 protein. The sample lists approximately 81,000 distinct CDR3 sequences; less than 60% were seen once. Overall study results and limits: Patients had twenty-nine CD8+ CDR3 sequences in common with controls (the shared set). In CD8+ cells, Simpson's diversity showed no significant difference between patients and controls.

The source is a human donor in good health, serving as a control. Sequencing was carried out using sorted CD4+, CD8+, or CD8+CD57+ T cells (not recorded which) from PBMCs. The rearrangement links TRBV6-1 to TRBJ1-5; 7 bases line up with TRBD1. CDR3 sequence: CASSDRGSNQPQHF. For the CDR3, the DNA is TGTGCCAGCAGTGACAGGGGGAGCAATCAGCCCCAGCATTTT.